The 24 T cell receptor beta chains reported below all come from one sample, sequenced in a study of blood T cells in healthy people across ages. PCR was performed a second time for about 7 to 12 cycles using a sample-barcoded 5' primer and a J-beta primer mix. TCRdb fed the 5' RACE reads into MiXCR, producing one record per CDR3 protein. The data show under 2,000,000 distinct CDR3 sequences, around 48% seen once. Material for sequencing was blood. The receptors come from a woman in her forties in good health.

This sequence joins TRBV6-1 and TRBJ2-7; D unclear. The J call may be faulty, since TRBJ2-5 better matches the DNA end. This CDR3 is built from 14 residues. Germline CDR1 is MNHNS and CDR2 is SASEGT. In nucleotides, the CDR3 is TGTGCCAGCAGTCCGGCGATCTCGGAGGAGACCCAGTACTTC. Protein sequence: CASSPAISEETQYF.

This chain connects TRBV28 to TRBJ2-7, with D perhaps given as TRBD1 or TRBD2 (5 bases each). V was shortened by 6 bases and J by 1 base, with 16 bases between the two germline ends. The CDR3 contains 15 residues. Germline-derived CDR1 and CDR2 are MDHEN and SYDVKM. The DNA for the CDR3 is TGTGCCAGCAGAGACGGGACGGCCGTTTCCTACGAGCAGTACTTC. Residues: CASRDGTAVSYEQYF.

The rearrangement links TRBV12-3 or TRBV12-4 to TRBJ2-7; possibly TRBD2 for D (7 bases). Trimming pared 6 bases from V and 2 bases from J, leaving 11 bases between. This CDR3 is built from 13 residues. The CDR3 DNA reads as TGTGCCAGCAGCCGGGGGGCAGCCTACGAGCAGTACTTC. Its protein product is CASSRGAAYEQYF.

The genes are TRBV18 and TRBJ1-3, with 8 bases matching TRBD1. This CDR3 is 16 amino acids long. The germline gives CDR1 KGHSH, CDR2 LQKENI. V trimming: 3 bases; J trimming: 3 bases; junction bases outside the gene matches: 7. The DNA of the CDR3 is TGTGCCAGCTCACCGTCGACAGGGGTGTATGGAAACACCATATATTTT. Protein: CASSPSTGVYGNTIYF.

The genes are TRBV4-3 and TRBJ2-5; D might be TRBD1 (6 bases). Deletions cut 1 base from V and 3 bases from J, with 12 bases between. CDR1 and CDR2 from the germline V gene are LGHNA and YSLEER. This CDR3 comprises 15 residues. The CDR3 protein is CASSQGTETEETQYF. In DNA form, the CDR3 reads TGCGCCAGCAGCCAAGGGACAGAGACCGAAGAGACCCAGTACTTC.

This chain joins TRBV19 and TRBJ2-7, with unresolved D. V dropped 4 bases and J dropped 2 bases, with 12 bases sitting between them. The CDR3 runs 14 residues. CDR1 LNHDA and CDR2 SQIVND come from the germline V gene (reference sequence). The CDR3 nucleotides are TGTGCCAGTAGTAATGACGGCCCACCCTACGAGCAGTACTTC. It yields the protein CASSNDGPPYEQYF. The variable domain in full, completed from reference TRBV19 and TRBJ2-7, reads DGGITQSPKYLFRKEGQNVTLSCEQNLNHDAMYWYRQDPGQGLRLIYYSQIVNDFQKGDIAEGYSVSREKKESFPLTVTSAQKNPTAFYLCASSNDGPPYEQYFGPGTRLTVT.

The V gene is TRBV20-1, the J gene TRBJ1-4; tentatively, D is TRBD1 (6 bases). V dropped 5 bases and J dropped 1 base, with 8 bases sitting between them. This CDR3 contains 13 residues. Germline V gives CDR1 DFQATT, CDR2 SNEGSKA (reference sequence). The CDR3 DNA reads TGCAGTGCTGAACAGGGAACTAATGAAAAACTGTTTTTT. Translating gives CSAEQGTNEKLFF.

Here the CDR3 DNA reads TGTGCCAGCAGCCAATCGGGCAGGCCGGGAGGCTACACCTTC. This encodes CASSQSGRPGGYTF. The chain recombines TRBV16 with TRBJ1-2; D is unclear. The germline gives CDR1 KGHSY, CDR2 FQNENV. This CDR3 contains 14 residues. V was shortened by 0 bases and J by 8 bases, with 13 bases between the two germline ends.

The rearrangement links TRBV28 to TRBJ2-6; 8 bases align to TRBD1. Germline V gene sequence: CDR1 MDHEN, CDR2 SYDVKM. The CDR3 has 19 residues. Trimming at V came to 3 bases and at J to 0 bases, leaving 10 bases not matched to a gene. CDR3 region: CASSLVAGGALSGANVLTF. The CDR3 DNA reads TGTGCCAGCAGTTTGGTGGCAGGGGGCGCCCTCTCTGGGGCCAACGTCCTGACTTTC.

This clonotype was counted between two and nine times. The V and J genes are TRBV15 and TRBJ2-3; 8 bases align to TRBD1. The CDR3 contains 13 residues. Germline CDR1 is LNHNV and CDR2 is YYDKDF (reference sequence). V was clipped by 4 bases and J by 11 bases; unmatched bases: 8. The CDR3 loop reads CATSKSTGTGQYF. CDR3 bases: TGTGCCACCAGCAAGTCGACCGGGACAGGGCAGTATTTT.

The J gene is TRBJ2-1, the V gene TRBV3-1; TRBD1 matches 7 bases. Germline CDR1 is LGHDT and CDR2 is YNNKEL (reference sequence). The CDR3 extends over 15 amino acids. V was clipped by 4 bases and J by 1 base; unmatched bases: 4. For the CDR3, the DNA is TGTGCCAGCAGCCGTGAGACAGGGTCCTACAATGAGCAGTTCTTC. This translates into CASSRETGSYNEQFF.

The V gene is TRBV7-2, the J gene TRBJ2-5; 7 bases line up with TRBD1. After removal of 9 bases from V and 0 bases from J, the junction contained 7 bases not matched to a gene. This CDR3 is 14 amino acids long. Germline-derived CDR1 and CDR2 are SGHTA and FQGNSA. The CDR3 protein is CASRQGLYQETQYF. Written as DNA, the CDR3 is TGTGCCAGTAGACAGGGCCTCTACCAAGAGACCCAGTACTTC.

This clonotype appeared a few times. The chain employs TRBV12-3 or TRBV12-4 and TRBJ2-3, with D uncertain. The CDR3 is made up of 13 amino acids. Trimming shortened V by 1 base and J by 5 bases, and 7 bases separated the two germline ends. The CDR3 is CASSLEGVDTQYF. For the CDR3, the DNA is TGTGCCAGCAGTTTAGAGGGCGTAGATACGCAGTATTTT.

In this sample, this clonotype turned up a few times. The chain recombines TRBV4-2 with TRBJ2-3, with D possibly being TRBD2 (6 bases). The CDR3 spans 16 residues. V was pared by 4 bases and J by 3 bases, with 17 bases between. Looked up from germline, CDR1 is LGHNA and CDR2 is YNFKEQ. Here the CDR3 reads CASSLGAGLKTDTQYF. CDR3 bases: TGTGCCAGCAGCCTGGGCGCGGGACTCAAAACAGATACGCAGTATTTT.

This clonotype was seen a few times. This chain joins TRBV9 and TRBJ1-1; maybe TRBD1 (6 bases). CDR3 size: 15 residues. CDR1 is SGDLS, CDR2 YYNGEE, per germline. V was clipped by 1 base and J by 1 base, with 11 bases between them. The CDR3 sequence: CASSVKTGANTEAFF. Written as DNA, the CDR3 is TGTGCCAGCAGCGTAAAGACAGGCGCGAACACTGAAGCTTTCTTT.

The J gene is TRBJ1-1, the V gene TRBV28, with D possibly being TRBD1 (6 bases). The germline V gene encodes CDR1 MDHEN and CDR2 SYDVKM. V was trimmed by 5 bases and J by 4 bases, leaving 20 bases between them. The CDR3 is 16 residues long. Written as DNA, the CDR3 is TGTGCCAGCAGTCCCCCGACAGGAAAAATACGCACTGAAGCTTTCTTT. Amino acids: CASSPPTGKIRTEAFF.

The chain combines TRBV27 with TRBJ2-7; D is possibly TRBD1 or TRBD2 (5 bases each). Per the germline V gene, CDR1 is MNHEY and CDR2 is SMNVEV (reference sequence). The CDR3 loop spans 11 amino acids. Trimming cost V 5 bases and J 12 bases, with 14 bases left between them. The CDR3 here is CASSTFGTRYF. The CDR3, as DNA: TGTGCCAGCAGTACCTTCGGGACGCGGTACTTC.

This rearrangement joins TRBV11-1 to TRBJ1-5, with D possibly matching TRBD1 (5 bases). The CDR3 is 21 residues long. V was trimmed by 1 base and J by 5 bases, leaving 30 bases between them. The germline CDR1 and CDR2 sequences are SGHAT and FQDESV (reference sequence). The CDR3 DNA reads as TGTGCCAGCAGCTTAGTAGTGCGAGCAGGGAGTACCAGAATTGTGTATCAGCCCCAGCATTTT. Protein sequence: CASSLVVRAGSTRIVYQPQHF.

Of note for this clonotype: A read error may produce the germline difference seen at one junction end. The chain combines TRBV15 with TRBJ2-3; either TRBD1 or TRBD2 may supply D (6 bases each). From germline, CDR1 is LNHNV and CDR2 YYDKDF (reference sequence). The CDR3 totals 16 residues. The CDR3 region is CATLARPGASTGTQYF. The DNA for the CDR3 is TGTGCCACCCTAGCTCGGCCGGGGGCAAGCACAGGTACGCAGTATTTT.

As to this clonotype: No conserved phenylalanine or tryptophan ends this CDR3, so it is likely a read error. This chain's CDR3 is CASSPTGDPNYGYTL. The CDR3 bases are TGTGCCAGCAGTCCCACCGGGGACCCCAACTATGGCTACACCCTC. The V call is TRBV5-8, the J call TRBJ1-2; TRBD1 might be the D (5 bases). Trimming removed 5 bases at V and 2 bases at J, with 16 bases between. The germline V gene encodes CDR1 SGHTS and CDR2 YDEGEE. CDR3 size: 15 residues.

The gene calls are TRBV6-2 or TRBV6-3 and TRBJ2-3, with TRBD1 matching 10 bases. Trimming cost V 2 bases and J 8 bases; bases outside gene matches: 7. The CDR3 consists of 15 residues. Germline lookup yields CDR1 MNHEY and CDR2 SVGEGT. DNA for the CDR3: TGTGCCAGCAGTTACCGGACCGGACAGGGGGGTACGCAGTATTTT. Translated, it gives CASSYRTGQGGTQYF.

The rearrangement joins TRBV5-1 to TRBJ2-3, with D possibly being TRBD2 (6 bases). The CDR3 sequence is 16 residues long. Germline V CDR1 and CDR2: SGHRS, YFSETQ. V lost 3 bases and J 1 base, leaving 15 bases between the germline ends. DNA for the CDR3: TGCGCCAGCAGCTCACAAAAGACTAGGGGCACAGATACGCAGTATTTT. The encoded protein is CASSSQKTRGTDTQYF.

V is TRBV29-1 and J is TRBJ2-4; 7 nucleotides line up with TRBD1. The DNA matches TRBJ2-5 better at its end, which makes the J call doubtful. The CDR3 loop spans 12 amino acids. CDR1 SQVTM and CDR2 ANQGSEA come from the germline V gene. The chain's CDR3 is CSVVAGGETQYF. The DNA of the CDR3 is TGCAGCGTTGTGGCAGGGGGAGAGACCCAGTACTTC.

The chain uses TRBV5-1 and TRBJ2-2; no clear D. Trimming removed 5 bases at V and 5 bases at J, with 16 bases between. The CDR3 runs 15 residues. Germline V gene lookup returns CDR1 SGHRS and CDR2 YFSETQ. CDR3: CASSWVQESTGELFF. CDR3 coding DNA: TGCGCCAGCAGTTGGGTTCAGGAGAGTACCGGGGAGCTGTTTTTT.